Presented here are 18 T cell receptor beta chains from one specimen sequenced in a study of breast tumors, draining lymph nodes, adjacent tissues (dated by TCRdb to about 2016). Lymph node samples were obtained from the axillary draining lymph nodes of breast cancer patients. The method behind the library was multiplex PCR. The run used an Illumina HiSeq 2000. In-frame beta chains were kept once TCRdb had trimmed the public reads at Q25 with fastp and called clones with MiXCR. Rows are unified per CDR3 protein, each entry keeping the most common DNA and genes. A total of 200,000 to 300,000 distinct CDR3 sequences appear in this sample, 30% of them only once. Roughly 1.1% of the sample is held by the ten biggest clonotypes. Sequencing was carried out using axillary lymph node tissue. Receptors were obtained from a female donor with breast cancer. Some clones in this sample may be carry-over from other donors' samples.

This clonotype was seen a single time. The rearrangement uses TRBV2 and TRBJ1-2, with D unresolved. The CDR3 is 13 residues long. V lost 4 bases and J lost 7, with 13 bases in between. Germline loops: CDR1 SNHLY, CDR2 FYNNEI. CDR3 in amino acids: CASSVGRPGGYTF. DNA for the CDR3: TGTGCCAGCAGTGTGGGCAGGCCGGGTGGCTACACCTTC.

This clonotype was seen at least ten times. CDR3 nucleotides: TGTGCCAGCAGCCCCTGGACTAGCGGCCCTAGCACAGATACGCAGTATTTT. It translates to CASSPWTSGPSTDTQYF. This chain uses TRBV7-9 with TRBJ2-3, with 10 bases lining up with TRBD2. Germline CDR1 reads SEHNR; CDR2 reads FQNEAQ (reference sequence). V trimming: 5 bases; J trimming: 0 bases; junction bases outside the gene matches: 8. The CDR3 runs to 17 residues.

This clonotype appeared many times. The chain carries TRBV29-1 and TRBJ2-7, with no clear D. Germline loops: CDR1 SQVTM, CDR2 ANQGSEA. V was shortened by 4 bases and J by 0 bases, with 16 bases between the two germline ends. The CDR3 is 15 amino acids. The CDR3 DNA follows: TGCAGCGTTGGGTCTAGAAAGGCACCCTCCTACGAGCAGTACTTC. This encodes CSVGSRKAPSYEQYF.

The chain combines TRBV6-4 with TRBJ1-1; D uncertain. The CDR3 totals 11 residues. CDR1 is MRHNA and CDR2 is SNTAGT in the germline V gene. Trimming shortened V by 3 bases and J by 5 bases, and 4 bases separated the two germline ends. The CDR3 coding sequence is TGTGCCAGCAGTGATGGGACTGAAGCTTTCTTT. It codes for CASSDGTEAFF.

This clonotype occurred many times. This sequence joins TRBV20-1 and TRBJ2-1; D gene ambiguous. V lost 3 bases and J lost 5, with 8 bases in between. This CDR3 has 12 residues. Germline V gene data show CDR1 as DFQATT and CDR2 as SNEGSKA (reference sequence). CDR3 residues: CSASEGNNEQFF. CDR3 coding DNA: TGCAGTGCTAGCGAAGGTAACAATGAGCAGTTCTTC.

The sample holds many counts of this clonotype. V is TRBV7-8 and J is TRBJ2-6, with D perhaps matching TRBD2 (6 bases). CDR1 SGHVS and CDR2 FQNEAQ come from the germline V gene. V gave up 1 base and J gave up 4 bases, with 20 bases separating them. CDR3 length: 19 residues. CDR3 protein: CASSLGYGGITSGANVLTF. In DNA, the CDR3 is TGTGCCAGCAGCTTAGGGTACGGGGGTATCACTTCGGGGGCCAACGTCCTGACTTTC.

On this clonotype: Germline and junction disagree at one end, which may indicate a read error. The chain has TRBV6-1 and TRBJ1-5, with 11 bases lining up with TRBD1. Germline V gene sequence: CDR1 MNHNS, CDR2 SASEGT. This CDR3 region has 14 residues. DNA for the CDR3: TGTGCCAGCAGGGGACAGGGGGGCAATCGGCCCCAGCATTTT. It specifies CASRGQGGNRPQHF.

The chain joins TRBV18 to TRBJ1-5; TRBD1 is a possible D gene (5 bases). This CDR3 spans 15 amino acids. Germline V lookup: CDR1 KGHSH, CDR2 LQKENI. V lost 3 bases to trimming and J lost 4 bases, with 13 bases between them. The CDR3 sequence is CASSPDRYNNQPQHF. The DNA of the CDR3 is TGTGCCAGCTCACCCGACAGATACAATAATCAGCCCCAGCATTTT. The variable domain in full, with the rest retrieved from reference TRBV18 and TRBJ1-5, is NAGVMQNPRHLVRRRGQEARLRCSPMKGHSHVYWYRQLPEEGLKFMVYLQKENIIDESGMPKERFSAEFPKEGPSILRIQQVVRGDSAAYFCASSPDRYNNQPQHFGDGTRLSIL.

Ten or more counts support this clonotype. The rearrangement links TRBV29-1 to TRBJ2-1, with D tentatively TRBD1 (5 bases). Germline V gives CDR1 SQVTM, CDR2 ANQGSEA. V lost 3 bases and J 9 bases, leaving 18 bases between the germline ends. This CDR3 is built from 14 residues. The CDR3 DNA reads as TGCAGCGTTGAGGGTAGGGGCCCCACGGGTGAGCAGTTCTTC. This translates into CSVEGRGPTGEQFF.

This clonotype was seen ten or more times. The V call is TRBV10-3, the J call TRBJ2-7, with a tentative D call TRBD2 (7 bases). Trimming stripped 8 bases from V and 2 bases from J, with 19 bases between. Germline V CDR1 and CDR2: ENHRY, SYGVKD. The CDR3 totals 15 residues. CDR3 DNA sequence: TGTGCCATCGGGGGGGCACCATCGGGGGCCTACGAGCAGTACTTC. Translating gives CAIGGAPSGAYEQYF.

This clonotype was observed at least ten times. V gene TRBV5-1 combines with J gene TRBJ2-7, with 12 bases lining up with TRBD2. Germline V gives CDR1 SGHRS, CDR2 YFSETQ. CDR3 length equals 16 residues. J gave up 2 bases and V 4 bases, and 7 bases lay outside the gene matches. The CDR3 protein is CASSEILAGGPYEQYF. The CDR3 region has the DNA TGCGCCAGCAGCGAAATCCTAGCGGGAGGGCCCTACGAGCAGTACTTC.

As for this clonotype: This may be a read error, as it is one base from a much larger clone. The genes are TRBV6-4 and TRBJ2-3, with D possibly TRBD1 on 5 matching bases. Germline V lookup: CDR1 MRHNA, CDR2 SNTAGT. CDR3 length: 14 residues. The CDR3 is CASSHSASRGTQYF. CDR3 in DNA: TGTGCCAGCAGTCACTCGGCTAGTAGGGGTACGCAGTATTTT.

This clonotype has at least ten counts. The J gene is TRBJ2-5, the V gene TRBV7-8; 7 bases line up with TRBD2. CDR1 and CDR2 from the germline V gene are SGHVS and FQNEAQ. With 1 base clipped from V and 4 bases from J, the junction kept 21 bases outside the gene matches. The CDR3 contains 20 residues. The CDR3 DNA reads TGTGCCAGCAGCTTAGACGCCAAGGGCCAGTCGGGAGGTATTCGAGAGACCCAGTACTTC. It codes for CASSLDAKGQSGGIRETQYF.

This clonotype was observed at least ten times. The V call is TRBV7-9, the J call TRBJ2-1; no clear D gene. The V gene's germline CDR1 is SEHNR and CDR2 FQNEAQ (reference sequence). There are 13 residues in the CDR3. With 4 bases removed from V and 4 bases from J, the gap between germline ends came to 8 bases. The CDR3 coding sequence is TGTGCCAGCAGCTCGGAAGCGTACAATGAGCAGTTCTTC. Its translation is CASSSEAYNEQFF.

This clonotype showed up many times. The chain uses TRBV2 and TRBJ2-5; 7 bases align to TRBD2. V lost 6 bases and J lost 3; bases outside the gene matches: 13. The CDR3 sequence is 16 residues long. Germline V gives CDR1 SNHLY, CDR2 FYNNEI. The CDR3 DNA reads TGTGCCAGCAGACGACGGGCGACTAGCTTAGAAGAGACCCAGTACTTC. This translates into CASRRRATSLEETQYF.

This clonotype was counted between two and nine times. Being one base from a much bigger clone, this may be a read error. V usage is TRBV5-1 and J usage is TRBJ1-4; no firm D call. This CDR3 region has 13 residues. Germline V gene data show CDR1 as SGHRS and CDR2 as YFSETQ. In DNA, the CDR3 is TGCGCCAGCAGCTTGGTGCTGGGTGAAAACCTGTTTTTT. Its translation: CASSLVLGENLFF.

The sample holds many counts of this clonotype. The chain links TRBV10-2 to TRBJ2-7; TRBD2 might be the D (6 bases). The ends were cut back, 6 bases at V and 0 bases at J, with 12 bases in the middle. This CDR3 has 14 amino acids. Per germline, CDR1 WSHSY and CDR2 SAAADI. CDR3 region: CASSNRDFSYEQYF. The CDR3 region has the DNA TGCGCCAGCAGCAACCGGGACTTCTCCTACGAGCAGTACTTC.

This clonotype was counted at least ten times. The J gene is TRBJ2-3, the V gene TRBV7-3; TRBD2 matches 16 bases. CDR3 length equals 15 residues. J was trimmed by 8 bases and V by 5 bases; bases with no gene match: 4. From germline, CDR1 is SGHTA and CDR2 FQGTGA. The CDR3 nucleotides are TGTGCCAGCAGCCAAGGGACTAGCGGGAGGGCTACGCAGTATTTT. This translates into CASSQGTSGRATQYF.